This T cell receptor beta chain was obtained from a study of T cells in localized non-small cell lung cancer. Profiling relied on immunoSEQ multiplex PCR, and the TCRdb table lists in-frame clones only, not all of them. Of tens of thousands of clones listed, approximately 80% were seen once; the top ten hold around a sixth. Turning to this clone: The antigen is undetermined.

General observations from the study: Sequencing covered just one tumor region, so heterogeneity cannot be ruled out. Researchers found a median approximately 50 of the top 100 tumor clones in adjacent lung.

The length of the CDR3 is 13 residues. Per the germline V gene, CDR1 is SNHLY and CDR2 is FYNNEI. V shed 7 bases and J shed 0 bases, with 9 bases lying between them. Sequenced material: peripheral blood, taken before any cancer treatment. J is TRBJ1-1 and V is TRBV2; D is uncertain. This receptor was identified in a male donor at least 60 years old with stage III squamous cell lung carcinoma. Here the CDR3 reads CASTIVMNTEAFF. The CDR3 coding sequence is TGTGCCAGCACTATAGTAATGAACACTGAAGCTTTCTTT.